This TCR beta chain was obtained from a study of tumor-infiltrating lymphocytes in oesophageal squamous cell carcinoma. CDR3 length equals 16 residues. Germline V gives CDR1 SGHVS, CDR2 FQNEAQ. After removal of 3 bases from V and 5 bases from J, the junction contained 9 bases not matched to a gene. MiXCR, applied by TCRdb to the PCR reads, yields one record per CDR3 protein. The sample lists more than 10,000 distinct CDR3 sequences; 60% were seen once. This clonotype was obtained from a female donor with esophageal squamous cell carcinoma. This sequence joins TRBV7-8 and TRBJ2-7; TRBD1 matches 11 bases. The specimen was esophageal tumor tissue. Written as DNA, the CDR3 is TGTGCCAGCAGCTTCCCGACCGGGACAGGGGGAGACGAGCAGTACTTC. Amino acids: CASSFPTGTGGDEQYF.